What follows describes a single T cell receptor (beta chain). Germline values: CDR1 SEHNR, CDR2 FQNEAQ (reference sequence). V lost 3 bases, J lost 5 bases, and 1 base stayed unmatched. The CDR3 is 13 amino acids. The source of the sample is a study of blood T cell repertoires in COVID-19. The protocol was immunoSEQ multiplex PCR, while the TCRdb copy is restricted to in-frame clones and leaves out a portion. The sample shows around 400,000 clones, more than 70% of them seen only once. V gene TRBV7-9 combines with J gene TRBJ1-5; 7 bases are shared with TRBD1. Sequencing used peripheral blood. The TCR comes from a woman in her twenties or thirties with COVID-19, enrolled during active disease. CDR3 in amino acids: CASSFQGDQPQHF. The CDR3 nucleotides read TGTGCCAGCAGCTTCCAGGGGGATCAGCCCCAGCATTTT. The whole variable domain, remainder taken from reference TRBV7-9 and TRBJ1-5, is DTGVSQNPRHKITKRGQNVTFRCDPISEHNRLYWYRQTLGQGPEFLTYFQNEAQLEKSRLLSDRFSAERPKGSFSTLEIQRTEQGDSAMYLCASSFQGDQPQHFGDGTRLSIL.